The 25 T cell receptor beta chains presented below share a single source sample, sequenced in a study of T cell responses to AZD1222 COVID-19 vaccine. Assay used: immunoSEQ multiplex PCR; TCRdb lists only in-frame clones, some missing. The sample carries 95,000 to 150,000 clones, 85% to 90% recorded once. The material sequenced was peripheral blood, taken on day 0 of AZD1222 vaccination. The source of these receptors is an adult in good health.

The table lists this clone with a few counts. This chain uses TRBV7-2 with TRBJ1-5, with a weak D call TRBD1 (5 bases). The V end lost 3 bases, the J end lost 3 bases, and 9 bases lay between the germline ends. Germline-derived CDR1 and CDR2 are SGHTA and FQGNSA. The CDR3 is 14 amino acids. CDR3 loop: CASSLGLPNQPQHF. The DNA of the CDR3 is TGTGCCAGCAGCTTGGGGCTGCCCAATCAGCCCCAGCATTTT.

The genes are TRBV19 and TRBJ2-3; 8 nucleotides line up with TRBD2. The J segment lost 3 bases and the V segment lost 11 bases, leaving 4 bases of the junction unmatched. CDR3 size: 12 residues. Germline V gene lookup returns CDR1 LNHDA and CDR2 SQIVND (reference sequence). CDR3 loop: CAGASGTDTQYF. For the CDR3, the DNA is TGTGCCGGGGCTAGCGGGACAGATACGCAGTATTTT.

V usage is TRBV28 and J usage is TRBJ1-2; the D gene is possibly TRBD1 (6 bases). The V gene lost 4 bases and the J gene lost 1 base, with 13 bases spanning the gap. The CDR3 is made up of 15 amino acids. Germline V gene data show CDR1 as MDHEN and CDR2 as SYDVKM. CDR3 residues: CASSSPTGYNYGYTF. In DNA, the CDR3 is TGTGCCAGCAGTTCCCCTACAGGGTATAACTATGGCTACACCTTC.

This clone was seen a few times. V and J are TRBV24-1 and TRBJ2-7, with D tentatively TRBD1 or TRBD2 (5 bases each). V was pared by 0 bases and J by 7 bases, with 9 bases between. The CDR3 is made up of 13 amino acids. The germline V gene encodes CDR1 KGHDR and CDR2 SFDVKD. This CDR3 reads CATSDLEGIEQYF. CDR3 DNA sequence: TGTGCCACCAGTGATTTGGAGGGGATTGAGCAGTACTTC.

The rearrangement links TRBV27 to TRBJ2-7, with TRBD1 matching 7 bases. The junction had 9 bases not matched to a gene; V was cut back by 5 bases and J by 5 bases. Germline assignment: CDR1 MNHEY and CDR2 SMNVEV (reference sequence). This CDR3 comprises 14 residues. The CDR3 region is CASSKGALSHEQYF. In DNA, the CDR3 is TGTGCCAGCAGTAAGGGGGCGCTCAGCCACGAGCAGTACTTC.

The chain recombines TRBV2 with TRBJ1-1; D is unclear. Germline V gives CDR1 SNHLY, CDR2 FYNNEI. The CDR3 runs to 14 residues. V gave up 1 base and J gave up 2 bases, with 8 bases separating them. The CDR3 nucleotides read TGTGCCAGCAGTGAAGAAGTCCGAAACACTGAAGCTTTCTTT. This translates into CASSEEVRNTEAFF.

The chain joins TRBV24-1 to TRBJ2-1; 7 bases map to TRBD2. The V segment lost 0 bases and the J segment 10 bases; nucleotides outside the gene matches: 5. This CDR3 is 14 amino acids long. Germline-derived CDR1 and CDR2 are KGHDR and SFDVKD. CDR3 amino acids: CATSDLGGGREQFF. CDR3 DNA sequence: TGTGCCACCAGTGATTTGGGGGGAGGGCGAGAGCAGTTCTTC.

The chain is built from TRBV7-2 and TRBJ2-7; D may be TRBD1 (5 bases). The CDR3 has 14 residues. The V end was cut by 5 bases, the J end by 5 bases, with 16 bases between. Per germline, CDR1 SGHTA and CDR2 FQGNSA. CDR3 DNA: TGTGCCAGCAGCCTCCGGCCAGGGCAGGACGAGCAGTACTTC. Encoded protein: CASSLRPGQDEQYF.

This chain links TRBV30 with TRBJ1-4; the D gene is possibly TRBD1 (6 bases). Germline-derived CDR1 and CDR2 are GTSNPN and SVGIG (reference sequence). Trimming cost V 0 bases and J 6 bases, with 11 bases left between them. This CDR3 is built from 14 residues. The CDR3 nucleotides read TGTGCCTGGAGTGTCCAGGGGATCTATGAAAAACTGTTTTTT. Its translation is CAWSVQGIYEKLFF.

This clone occurred a few times. The chain joins TRBV6-2 or TRBV6-3 to TRBJ2-5; maybe TRBD1 (5 bases). The CDR3 sequence is 16 residues long. The germline gives CDR1 MNHEY, CDR2 SVGEGT. Between the trimmed V and J ends, which lost 3 bases and 1 base, there was a span of 15 bases. The CDR3 spells CASSYRGRTSQETQYF. Here the CDR3 DNA reads TGTGCCAGCAGTTATAGGGGCCGGACCAGCCAAGAGACCCAGTACTTC.

The chain is built from TRBV28 and TRBJ1-1; D not certain. This CDR3 spans 14 amino acids. Trimming removed 2 bases from V and 0 bases from J, with 7 bases in between. The germline CDR1 and CDR2 sequences are MDHEN and SYDVKM. The CDR3 reads CASSLGVLNTEAFF. CDR3 sequence (DNA): TGTGCCAGCAGTTTAGGGGTCTTGAACACTGAAGCTTTCTTT. Complete variable domain (other parts from reference TRBV28 and TRBJ1-1): DVKVTQSSRYLVKRTGEKVFLECVQDMDHENMFWYRQDPGLGLRLIYFSYDVKMKEKGDIPEGYSVSREKKERFSLILESASTNQTSMYLCASSLGVLNTEAFFGQGTRLTVV.

The chain has TRBV21-1 and TRBJ2-1. TRBV21-1 counts as a pseudogene. This CDR3 spans 20 amino acids. The CDR3 protein is CASSKKNPISPYLPYNEQFF. CDR3 nucleotide sequence: TGTGCCAGCAGCAAAAAGAACCCGATAAGTCCGTATCTTCCCTACAATGAGCAGTTCTTC.

This chain joins TRBV2 and TRBJ2-7; a possible D gene is TRBD2 (5 bases). Germline assignment: CDR1 SNHLY and CDR2 FYNNEI. V gave up 5 bases and J gave up 3 bases, with 5 bases separating them. This CDR3 is 11 amino acids long. CDR3 loop: CASSRDYEQYF. CDR3 coding DNA: TGTGCCAGCAGTCGGGACTACGAGCAGTACTTC.

This clone appeared once. The V and J genes are TRBV18 and TRBJ2-2; 7 nucleotides agree with TRBD1. V gave up 1 base and J gave up 4 bases; unmatched junction bases: 12. Germline CDR1 is KGHSH and CDR2 is LQKENI. The CDR3 contains 18 residues. CDR3 bases: TGTGCCAGCTCACCACGGGCACAGGGGATAAAGGGCACCGGGGAGCTGTTTTTT. Translated: CASSPRAQGIKGTGELFF.

The J gene is TRBJ2-7, the V gene TRBV7-8; possible D gene TRBD2, 6 bases. Germline lookup yields CDR1 SGHVS and CDR2 FQNEAQ. The V end was cut by 0 bases, the J end by 3 bases, with 6 bases between. The CDR3 runs 13 residues. The CDR3 here is CASSLAEGYEQYF. CDR3 in DNA: TGTGCCAGCAGCTTAGCGGAGGGCTACGAGCAGTACTTC. The whole variable domain, filled in from reference TRBV7-8 and TRBJ2-7, reads GAGVSQSPRYKVAKRGQDVALRCDPISGHVSLFWYQQALGQGPEFLTYFQNEAQLDKSGLPSDRFFAERPEGSVSTLKIQRTQQEDSAVYLCASSLAEGYEQYFGPGTRLTVT.

This chain joins TRBV29-1 and TRBJ2-3; D uncertain. The CDR3 sequence is 12 residues long. The germline CDR1 and CDR2 sequences are SQVTM and ANQGSEA. Between the trimmed V and J ends, which lost 6 bases and 6 bases, there was a span of 13 bases. CDR3 loop: CSVRPTEDTQYF. CDR3 DNA sequence: TGCAGCGTGCGCCCTACCGAGGATACGCAGTATTTT.

In this sample, this clone turned up once. This chain joins TRBV28 and TRBJ2-7; no reliable D call. This CDR3 comprises 13 residues. Between the trimmed V and J ends, which lost 3 bases and 2 bases, there was a span of 8 bases. The V gene's germline CDR1 is MDHEN and CDR2 SYDVKM. For the CDR3, the DNA is TGTGCCAGCAGTTTGCGGTTCACCTACGAGCAGTACTTC. This translates into CASSLRFTYEQYF.

This chain uses TRBV3-1 (or the pseudogene TRBV3-2) with TRBJ2-2; 7 nucleotides align to TRBD2. CDR3 length equals 17 residues. V shed 3 bases, J shed 7 bases, and the junction held 14 bases outside the gene matches. The germline V gene encodes CDR1 LGHDT and CDR2 YNNKEL (reference sequence). CDR3 bases: TGTGCCAGCAGCCATCGAAGTTCCCAGCGGGACGGCGGGGAGCTGTTTTTT. Its translation is CASSHRSSQRDGGELFF.

The chain couples TRBV6-1 to TRBJ2-7; 8 nucleotides match TRBD2. Germline-derived CDR1 and CDR2 are MNHNS and SASEGT. The V and J ends lost 3 bases and 1 base, in that order; junction bases with no gene match: 11. The CDR3 has 17 amino acids. CDR3 nucleotide sequence: TGTGCCAGCAGTGACGGTCGGGGGGGACCCCTATCCTACGAGCAGTACTTC. Its protein is CASSDGRGGPLSYEQYF.

The chain carries TRBV27 and TRBJ1-4; a possible D gene is TRBD1 (5 bases). V lost 7 bases, J lost 0 bases, and 9 bases lay in between. Germline loops: CDR1 MNHEY, CDR2 SMNVEV (reference sequence). The CDR3 is 14 amino acids. The CDR3 DNA is TGTGCCAGCACCCCGACAGCAACTAATGAAAAACTGTTTTTT. Translation: CASTPTATNEKLFF. The full variable domain, with the rest looked up from reference TRBV27 and TRBJ1-4, is EAQVTQNPRYLITVTGKKLTVTCSQNMNHEYMSWYRQDPGLGLRQIYYSMNVEVTDKGDVPEGYKVSRKEKRNFPLILESPSPNQTSLYFCASTPTATNEKLFFGSGTQLSVL.

This chain links TRBV18 with TRBJ1-6; TRBD1 might be the D (5 bases). V dropped 1 base and J dropped 7 bases, with 14 bases sitting between them. CDR1 KGHSH and CDR2 LQKENI come from the germline V gene. The CDR3 sequence is 16 residues long. As DNA, the CDR3 is TGTGCCAGCTCACCACAGACAGCGCGGAAAAATTCACCCCTCCACTTT. It specifies CASSPQTARKNSPLHF.

V usage is TRBV3-1 (or the pseudogene TRBV3-2) and J usage is TRBJ1-1, with 7 bases aligning to TRBD1. This CDR3 has 13 amino acids. After removal of 2 bases from V and 7 bases from J, the junction contained 4 bases not matched to a gene. The germline CDR1 and CDR2 sequences are LGHDT and YNNKEL (reference sequence). The CDR3 loop reads CASSQRGPSEAFF. The CDR3 DNA reads TGTGCCAGCAGCCAAAGGGGGCCTAGTGAAGCTTTCTTT.

The chain uses TRBV7-2 and TRBJ2-3; 12 bases align to TRBD2. This CDR3 is built from 17 residues. V lost 4 bases to trimming and J lost 4 bases; unmatched junction nucleotides: 9. The germline V gene encodes CDR1 SGHTA and CDR2 FQGNSA. The CDR3 sequence is CASSSLAGGPIADTQYF. The CDR3 nucleotides read TGTGCCAGCAGCTCCCTAGCGGGGGGGCCCATCGCAGATACGCAGTATTTT.

This rearrangement joins TRBV5-6 to TRBJ2-7; no clear D. This CDR3 has 13 amino acids. V was trimmed by 4 bases and J by 3 bases, leaving 11 bases between them. Germline values: CDR1 SGHDT, CDR2 YYEEEE. The CDR3 region is CASSPASGYEQYF. As DNA, the CDR3 is TGTGCCAGCAGCCCCGCCTCGGGCTACGAGCAGTACTTC.

The chain recombines TRBV2 with TRBJ2-7, with no clear D. Germline CDR1 and CDR2: SNHLY and FYNNEI. V was pared by 7 bases and J by 4 bases, with 14 bases between. CDR3 size: 13 residues. DNA of the CDR3: TGTGCCAGCACTACCCAGCCCCGTTACGAGCAGTACTTC. It translates to CASTTQPRYEQYF.